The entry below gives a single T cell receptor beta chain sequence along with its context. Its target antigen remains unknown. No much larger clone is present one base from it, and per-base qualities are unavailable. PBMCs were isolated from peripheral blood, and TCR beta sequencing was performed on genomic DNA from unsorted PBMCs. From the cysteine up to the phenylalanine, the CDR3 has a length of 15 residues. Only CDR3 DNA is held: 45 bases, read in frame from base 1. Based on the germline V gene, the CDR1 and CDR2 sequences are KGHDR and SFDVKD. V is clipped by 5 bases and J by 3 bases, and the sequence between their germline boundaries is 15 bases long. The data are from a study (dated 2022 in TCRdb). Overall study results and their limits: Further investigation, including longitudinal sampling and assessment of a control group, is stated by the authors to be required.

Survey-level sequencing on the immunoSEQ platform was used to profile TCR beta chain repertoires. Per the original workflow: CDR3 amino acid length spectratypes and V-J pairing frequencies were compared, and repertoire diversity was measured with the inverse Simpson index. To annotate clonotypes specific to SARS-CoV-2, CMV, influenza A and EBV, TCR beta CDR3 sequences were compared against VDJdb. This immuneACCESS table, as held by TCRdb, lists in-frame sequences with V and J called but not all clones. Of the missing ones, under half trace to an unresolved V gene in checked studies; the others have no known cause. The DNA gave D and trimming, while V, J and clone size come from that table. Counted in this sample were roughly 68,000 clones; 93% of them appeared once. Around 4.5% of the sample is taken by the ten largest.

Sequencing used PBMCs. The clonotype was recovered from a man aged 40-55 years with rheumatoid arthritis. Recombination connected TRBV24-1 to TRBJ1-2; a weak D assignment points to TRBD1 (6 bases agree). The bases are TGTGCCACCAGTGCTCTACAGGGAACGGACTATGGCTACACCTTC. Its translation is CATSALQGTDYGYTF.